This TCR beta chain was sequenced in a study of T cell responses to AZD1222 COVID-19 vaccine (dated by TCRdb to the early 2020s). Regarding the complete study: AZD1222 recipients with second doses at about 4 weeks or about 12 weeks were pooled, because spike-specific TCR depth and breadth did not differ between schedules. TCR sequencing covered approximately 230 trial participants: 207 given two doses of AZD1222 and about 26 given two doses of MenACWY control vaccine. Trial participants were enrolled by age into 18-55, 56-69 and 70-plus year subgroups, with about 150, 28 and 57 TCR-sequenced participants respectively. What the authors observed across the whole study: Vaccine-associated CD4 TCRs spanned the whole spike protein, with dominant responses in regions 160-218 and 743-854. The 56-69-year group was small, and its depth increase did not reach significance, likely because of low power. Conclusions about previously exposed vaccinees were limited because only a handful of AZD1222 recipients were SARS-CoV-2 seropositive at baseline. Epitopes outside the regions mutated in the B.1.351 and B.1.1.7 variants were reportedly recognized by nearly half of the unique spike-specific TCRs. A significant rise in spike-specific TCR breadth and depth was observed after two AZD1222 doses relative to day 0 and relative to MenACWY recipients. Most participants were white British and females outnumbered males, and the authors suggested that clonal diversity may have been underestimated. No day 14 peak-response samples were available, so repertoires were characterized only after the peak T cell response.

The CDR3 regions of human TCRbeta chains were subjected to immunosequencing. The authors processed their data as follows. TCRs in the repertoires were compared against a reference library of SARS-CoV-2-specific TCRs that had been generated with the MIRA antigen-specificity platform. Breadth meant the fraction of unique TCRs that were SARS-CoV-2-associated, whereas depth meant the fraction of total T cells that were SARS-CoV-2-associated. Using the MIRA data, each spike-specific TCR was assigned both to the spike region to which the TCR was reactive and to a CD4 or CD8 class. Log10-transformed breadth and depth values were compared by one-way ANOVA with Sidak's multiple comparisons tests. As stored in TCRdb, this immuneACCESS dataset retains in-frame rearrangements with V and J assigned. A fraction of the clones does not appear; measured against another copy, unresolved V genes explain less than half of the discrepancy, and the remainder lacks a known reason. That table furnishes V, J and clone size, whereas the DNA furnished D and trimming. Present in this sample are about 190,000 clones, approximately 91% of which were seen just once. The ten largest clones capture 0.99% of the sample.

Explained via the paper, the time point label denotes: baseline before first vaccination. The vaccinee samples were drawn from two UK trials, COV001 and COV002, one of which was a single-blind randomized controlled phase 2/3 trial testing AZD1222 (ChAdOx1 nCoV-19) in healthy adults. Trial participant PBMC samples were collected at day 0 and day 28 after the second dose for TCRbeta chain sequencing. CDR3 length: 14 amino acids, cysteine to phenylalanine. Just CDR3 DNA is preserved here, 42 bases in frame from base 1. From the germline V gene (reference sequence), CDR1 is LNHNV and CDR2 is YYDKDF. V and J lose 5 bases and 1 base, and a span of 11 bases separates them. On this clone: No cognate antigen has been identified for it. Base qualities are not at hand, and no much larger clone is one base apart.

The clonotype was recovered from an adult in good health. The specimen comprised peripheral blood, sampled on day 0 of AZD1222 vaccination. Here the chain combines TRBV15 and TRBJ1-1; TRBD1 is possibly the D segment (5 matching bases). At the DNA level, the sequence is TGTGCCACCAGCGAGGGACCGCCGAACACTGAAGCTTTCTTT. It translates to CATSEGPPNTEAFF.